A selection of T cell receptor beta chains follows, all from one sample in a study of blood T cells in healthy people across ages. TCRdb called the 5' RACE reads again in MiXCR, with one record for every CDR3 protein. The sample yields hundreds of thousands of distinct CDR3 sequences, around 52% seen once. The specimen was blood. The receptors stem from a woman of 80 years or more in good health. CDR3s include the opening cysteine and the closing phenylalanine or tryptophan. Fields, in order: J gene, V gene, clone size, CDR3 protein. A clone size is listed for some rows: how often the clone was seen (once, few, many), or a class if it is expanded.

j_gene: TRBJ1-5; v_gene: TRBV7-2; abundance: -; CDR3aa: CASSPQGTHQPQHF
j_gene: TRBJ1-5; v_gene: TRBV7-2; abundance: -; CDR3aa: CASSLRGAEEPQHF
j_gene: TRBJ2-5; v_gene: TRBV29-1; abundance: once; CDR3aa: CSVRDYEETQYF
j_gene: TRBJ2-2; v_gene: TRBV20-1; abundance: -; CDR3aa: CSARPVATGELFF
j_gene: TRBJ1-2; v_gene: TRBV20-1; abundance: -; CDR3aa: CSAALAAYGYTF
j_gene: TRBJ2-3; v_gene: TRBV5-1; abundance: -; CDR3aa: CASKPGTTDTQYF
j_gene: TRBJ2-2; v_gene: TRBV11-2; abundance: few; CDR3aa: CASRLAGAGGELFF
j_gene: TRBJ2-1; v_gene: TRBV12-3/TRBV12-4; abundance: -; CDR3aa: CASSYIQGRNEQFF
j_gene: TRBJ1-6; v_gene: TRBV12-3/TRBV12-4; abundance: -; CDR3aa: CASSFRGLSDSPLHF
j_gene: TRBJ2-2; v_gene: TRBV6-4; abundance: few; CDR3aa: CASSRAAESGELFF
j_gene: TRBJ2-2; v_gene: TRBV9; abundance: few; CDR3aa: CASSVQSGELFF
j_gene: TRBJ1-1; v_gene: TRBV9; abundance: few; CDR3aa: CASSVRAGGEAFF
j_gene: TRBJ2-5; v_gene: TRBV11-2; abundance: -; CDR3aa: CAGRQGATETQYF
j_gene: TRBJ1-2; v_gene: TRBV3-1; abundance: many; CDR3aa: CASCPTASNYGYTF
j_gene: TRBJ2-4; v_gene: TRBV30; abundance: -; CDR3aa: CAWSRLAGAKNIQYF
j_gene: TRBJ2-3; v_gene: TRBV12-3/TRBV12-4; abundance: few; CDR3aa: CASRAGPGPVTDTQYF
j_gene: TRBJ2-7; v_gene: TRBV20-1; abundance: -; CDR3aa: CSAPILAGMGNEQYF
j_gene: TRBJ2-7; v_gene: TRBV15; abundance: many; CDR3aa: CATSRDKTSEQYF
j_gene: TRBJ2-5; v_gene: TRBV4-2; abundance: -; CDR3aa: CASSQDAAPNQETQYF
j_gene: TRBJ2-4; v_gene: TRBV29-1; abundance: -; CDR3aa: CSVDGGGLNIQYF
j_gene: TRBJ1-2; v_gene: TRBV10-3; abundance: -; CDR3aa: CAISEWTSNYLTNYGYTF
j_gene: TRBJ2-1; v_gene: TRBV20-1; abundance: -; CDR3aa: CSAAPGSLAYNEQFF
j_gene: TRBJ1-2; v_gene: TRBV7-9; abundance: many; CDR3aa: CASSLRSGGYGYTF
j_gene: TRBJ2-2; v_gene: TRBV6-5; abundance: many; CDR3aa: CASSYQGTGSGELFF
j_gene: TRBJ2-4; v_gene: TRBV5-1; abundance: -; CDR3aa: CASSLVLAGDNIQYF
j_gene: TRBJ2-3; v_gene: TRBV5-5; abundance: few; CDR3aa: CASSLLAGYTDTQYF
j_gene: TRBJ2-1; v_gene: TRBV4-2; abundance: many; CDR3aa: CASSQRTSGGQISYNEQFF
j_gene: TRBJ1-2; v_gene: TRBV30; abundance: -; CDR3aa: CVWSPSRGGYTF
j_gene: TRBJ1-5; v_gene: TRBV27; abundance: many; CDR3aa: CAVGQYSNQPQHF
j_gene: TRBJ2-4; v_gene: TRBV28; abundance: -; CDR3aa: CASSLGPEQEGNIQYF
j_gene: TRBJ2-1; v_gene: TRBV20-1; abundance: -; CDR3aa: CSAPRGSYNEQFF
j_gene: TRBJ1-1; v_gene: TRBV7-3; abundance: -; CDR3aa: CASSPWRNTEAFF
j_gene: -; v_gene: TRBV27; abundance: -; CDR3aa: CASRVGESSYNEQYF